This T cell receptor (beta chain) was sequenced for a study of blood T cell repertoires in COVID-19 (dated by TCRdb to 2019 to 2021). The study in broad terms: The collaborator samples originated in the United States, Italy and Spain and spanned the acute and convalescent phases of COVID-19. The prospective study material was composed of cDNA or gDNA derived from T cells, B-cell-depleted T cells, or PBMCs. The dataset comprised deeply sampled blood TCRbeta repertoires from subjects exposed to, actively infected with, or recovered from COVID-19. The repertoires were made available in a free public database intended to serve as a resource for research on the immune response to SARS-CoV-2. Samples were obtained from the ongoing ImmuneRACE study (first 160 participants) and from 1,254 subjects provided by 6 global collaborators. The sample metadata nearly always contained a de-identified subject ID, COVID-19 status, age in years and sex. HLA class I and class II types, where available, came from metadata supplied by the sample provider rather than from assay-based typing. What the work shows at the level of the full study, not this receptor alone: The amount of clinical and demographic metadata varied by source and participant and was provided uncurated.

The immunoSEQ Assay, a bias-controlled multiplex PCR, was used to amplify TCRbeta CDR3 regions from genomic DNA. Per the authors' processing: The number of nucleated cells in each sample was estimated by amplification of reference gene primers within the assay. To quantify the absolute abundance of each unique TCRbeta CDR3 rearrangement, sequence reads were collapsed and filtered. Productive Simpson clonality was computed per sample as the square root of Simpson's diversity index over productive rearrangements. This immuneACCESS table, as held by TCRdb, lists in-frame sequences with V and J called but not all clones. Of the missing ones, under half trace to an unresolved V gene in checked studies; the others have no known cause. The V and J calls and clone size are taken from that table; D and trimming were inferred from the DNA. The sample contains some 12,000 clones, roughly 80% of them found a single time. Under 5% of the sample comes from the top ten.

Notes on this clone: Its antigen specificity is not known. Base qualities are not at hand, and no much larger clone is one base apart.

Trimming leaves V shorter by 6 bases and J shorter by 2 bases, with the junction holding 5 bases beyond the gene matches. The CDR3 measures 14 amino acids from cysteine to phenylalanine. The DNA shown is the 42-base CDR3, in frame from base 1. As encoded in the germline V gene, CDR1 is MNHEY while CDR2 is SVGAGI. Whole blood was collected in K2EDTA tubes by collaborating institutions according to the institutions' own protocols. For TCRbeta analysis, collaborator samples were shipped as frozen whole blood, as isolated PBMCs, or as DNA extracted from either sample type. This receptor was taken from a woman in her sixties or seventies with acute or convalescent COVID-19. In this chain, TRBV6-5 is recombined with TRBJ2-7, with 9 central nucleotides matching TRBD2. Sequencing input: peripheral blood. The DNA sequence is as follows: TGTGCCAGCAGGATAGCGGGGGCGACCTACGAGCAGTACTTC. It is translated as CASRIAGATYEQYF.